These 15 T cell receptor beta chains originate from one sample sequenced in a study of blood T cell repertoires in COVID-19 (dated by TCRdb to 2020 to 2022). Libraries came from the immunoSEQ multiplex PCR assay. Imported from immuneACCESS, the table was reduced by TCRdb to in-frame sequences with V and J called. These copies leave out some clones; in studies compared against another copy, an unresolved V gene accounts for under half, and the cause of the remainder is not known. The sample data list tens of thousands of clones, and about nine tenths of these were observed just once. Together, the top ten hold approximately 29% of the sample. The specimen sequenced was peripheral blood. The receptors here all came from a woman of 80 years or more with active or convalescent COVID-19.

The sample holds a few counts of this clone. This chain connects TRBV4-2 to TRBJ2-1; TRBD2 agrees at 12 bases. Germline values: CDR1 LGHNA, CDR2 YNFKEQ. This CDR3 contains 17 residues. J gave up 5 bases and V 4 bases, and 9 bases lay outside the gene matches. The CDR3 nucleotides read TGTGCCAGCAGCCGGTCTAGCGGGGGGGCCCGGGACAATGAGCAGTTCTTC. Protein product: CASSRSSGGARDNEQFF.

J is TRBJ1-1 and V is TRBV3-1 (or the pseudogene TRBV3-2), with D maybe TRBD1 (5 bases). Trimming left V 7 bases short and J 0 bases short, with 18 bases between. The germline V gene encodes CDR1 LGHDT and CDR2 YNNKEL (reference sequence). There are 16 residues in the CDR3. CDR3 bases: TGTGCCAGCAAGCGACAACGGGGGGACGTGAACACTGAAGCTTTCTTT. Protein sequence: CASKRQRGDVNTEAFF.

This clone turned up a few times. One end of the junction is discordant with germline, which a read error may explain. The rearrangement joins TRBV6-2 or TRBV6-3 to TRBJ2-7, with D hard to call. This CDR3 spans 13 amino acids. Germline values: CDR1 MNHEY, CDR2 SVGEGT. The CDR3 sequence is CASSYGPSSEQYF. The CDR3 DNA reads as TGTGCCAGCAGTTACGGCCCCTCCTCCGAGCAGTACTTC.

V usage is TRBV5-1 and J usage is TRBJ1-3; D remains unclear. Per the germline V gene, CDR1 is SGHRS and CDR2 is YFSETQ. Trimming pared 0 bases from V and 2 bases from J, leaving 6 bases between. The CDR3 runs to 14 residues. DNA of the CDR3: TGCGCCAGCAGCTTGGAACACCCTGGAAACACCATATATTTT. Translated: CASSLEHPGNTIYF.

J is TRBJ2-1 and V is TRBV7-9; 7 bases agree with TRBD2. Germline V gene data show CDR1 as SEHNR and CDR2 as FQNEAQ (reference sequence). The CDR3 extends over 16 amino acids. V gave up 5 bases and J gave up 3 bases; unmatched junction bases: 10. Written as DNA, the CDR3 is TGTGCCAGCAGCACGAGACTAGCATCTGGCTACAATGAGCAGTTCTTC. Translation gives CASSTRLASGYNEQFF.

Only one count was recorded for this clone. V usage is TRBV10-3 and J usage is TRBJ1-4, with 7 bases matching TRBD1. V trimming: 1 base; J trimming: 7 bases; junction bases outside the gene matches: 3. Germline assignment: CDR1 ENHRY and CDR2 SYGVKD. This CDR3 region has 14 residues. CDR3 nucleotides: TGTGCCATCAGTGAGTTCCGGGACAGTGAAAAACTGTTTTTT. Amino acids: CAISEFRDSEKLFF.

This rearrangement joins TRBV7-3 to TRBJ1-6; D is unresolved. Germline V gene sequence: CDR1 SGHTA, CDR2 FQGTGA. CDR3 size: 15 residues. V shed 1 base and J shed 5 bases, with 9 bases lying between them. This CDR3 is CASSLNTQHNSPLHF. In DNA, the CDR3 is TGTGCCAGCAGCTTAAACACACAGCATAATTCACCCCTCCACTTT.

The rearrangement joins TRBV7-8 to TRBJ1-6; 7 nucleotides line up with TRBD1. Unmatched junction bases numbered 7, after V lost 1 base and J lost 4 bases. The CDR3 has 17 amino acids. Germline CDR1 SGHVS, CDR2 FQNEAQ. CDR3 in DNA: TGTGCCAGCAGCTTAGAGGAGGGGGCAGAATATAATTCACCCCTCCACTTT. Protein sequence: CASSLEEGAEYNSPLHF.

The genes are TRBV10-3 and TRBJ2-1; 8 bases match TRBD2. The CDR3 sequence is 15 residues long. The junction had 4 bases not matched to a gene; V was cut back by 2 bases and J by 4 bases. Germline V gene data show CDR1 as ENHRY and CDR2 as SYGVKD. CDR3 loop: CAISELAGSYNEQFF. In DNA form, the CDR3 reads TGTGCCATCAGTGAGCTAGCGGGTTCTTACAATGAGCAGTTCTTC.

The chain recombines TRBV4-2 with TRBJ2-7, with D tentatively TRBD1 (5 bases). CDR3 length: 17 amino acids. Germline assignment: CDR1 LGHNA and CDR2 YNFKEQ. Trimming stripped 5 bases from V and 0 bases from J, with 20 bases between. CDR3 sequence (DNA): TGTGCCAGCAGCGCAATCTCCACGGACACCTACTCCTACGAGCAGTACTTC. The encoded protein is CASSAISTDTYSYEQYF.

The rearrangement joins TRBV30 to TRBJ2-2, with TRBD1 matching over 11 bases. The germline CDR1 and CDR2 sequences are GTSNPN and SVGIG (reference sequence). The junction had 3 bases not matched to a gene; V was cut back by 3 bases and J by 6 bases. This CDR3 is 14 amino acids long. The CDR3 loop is CAWRDRGPAGELFF. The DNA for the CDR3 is TGTGCCTGGAGGGACAGGGGGCCGGCCGGGGAGCTGTTTTTT.

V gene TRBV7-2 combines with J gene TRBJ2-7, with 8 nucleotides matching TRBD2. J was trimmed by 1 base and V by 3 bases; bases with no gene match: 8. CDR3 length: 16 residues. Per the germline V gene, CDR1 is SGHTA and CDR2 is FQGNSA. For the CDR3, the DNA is TGTGCCAGCAGCTTGGCCCGTGCGGGGGGTTCCTACGAGCAGTACTTC. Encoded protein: CASSLARAGGSYEQYF.

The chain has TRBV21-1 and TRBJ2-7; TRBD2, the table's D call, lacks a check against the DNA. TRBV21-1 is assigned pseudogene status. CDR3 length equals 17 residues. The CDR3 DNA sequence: TGTGCCAGCAGCAAAGGCGGGCGCGGGGGTTGGTCCTACGAGCAGTACTTC. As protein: CASSKGGRGGWSYEQYF.

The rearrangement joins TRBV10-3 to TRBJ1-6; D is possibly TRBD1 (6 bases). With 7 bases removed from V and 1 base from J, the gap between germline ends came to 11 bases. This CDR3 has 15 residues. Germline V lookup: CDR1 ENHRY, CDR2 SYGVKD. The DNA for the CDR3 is TGTGCCATCACAGGGGCCTTATCCTATAATTCACCCCTCCACTTT. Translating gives CAITGALSYNSPLHF.

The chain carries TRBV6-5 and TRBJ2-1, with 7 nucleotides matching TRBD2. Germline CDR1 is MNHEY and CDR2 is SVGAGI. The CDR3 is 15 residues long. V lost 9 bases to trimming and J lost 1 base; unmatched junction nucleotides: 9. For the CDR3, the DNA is TGTGCCAGTTGGGGGGGGACGGCTTCCTACAATGAGCAGTTCTTC. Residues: CASWGGTASYNEQFF.